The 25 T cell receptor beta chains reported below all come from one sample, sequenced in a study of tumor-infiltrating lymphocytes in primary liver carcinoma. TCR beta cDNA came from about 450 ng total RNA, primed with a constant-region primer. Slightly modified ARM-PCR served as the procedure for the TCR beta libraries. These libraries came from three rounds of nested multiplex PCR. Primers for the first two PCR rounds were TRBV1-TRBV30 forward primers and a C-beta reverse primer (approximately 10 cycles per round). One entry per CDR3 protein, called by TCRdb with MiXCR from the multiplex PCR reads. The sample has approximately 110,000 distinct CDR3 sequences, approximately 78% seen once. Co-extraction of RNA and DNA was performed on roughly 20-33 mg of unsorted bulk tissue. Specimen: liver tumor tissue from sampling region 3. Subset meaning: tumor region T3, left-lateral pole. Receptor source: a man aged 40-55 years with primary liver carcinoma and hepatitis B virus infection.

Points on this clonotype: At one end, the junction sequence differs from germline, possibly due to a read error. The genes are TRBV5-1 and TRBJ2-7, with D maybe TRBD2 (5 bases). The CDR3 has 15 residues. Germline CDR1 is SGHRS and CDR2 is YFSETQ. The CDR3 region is CASSFVGISSYEQYF. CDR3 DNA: TGCGCCAGCAGCTTCGTCGGGATAAGCTCCTACGAGCAGTATTTC.

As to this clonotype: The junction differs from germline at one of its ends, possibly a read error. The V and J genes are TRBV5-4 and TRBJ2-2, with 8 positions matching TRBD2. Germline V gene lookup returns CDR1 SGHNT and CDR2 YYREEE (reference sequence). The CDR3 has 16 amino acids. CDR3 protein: CASSPTGLEGVGEMFF. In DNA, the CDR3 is TGTGCCAGCAGCCCAACGGGACTAGAGGGAGTCGGGGAGATGTTTTTT.

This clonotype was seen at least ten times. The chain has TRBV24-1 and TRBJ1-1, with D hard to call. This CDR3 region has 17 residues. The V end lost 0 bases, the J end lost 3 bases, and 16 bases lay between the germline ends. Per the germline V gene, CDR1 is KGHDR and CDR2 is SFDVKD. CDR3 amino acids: CATSDLAQRPFYTEAFF. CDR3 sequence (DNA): TGTGCCACCAGTGATTTGGCCCAAAGGCCCTTTTACACTGAAGCTTTCTTT.

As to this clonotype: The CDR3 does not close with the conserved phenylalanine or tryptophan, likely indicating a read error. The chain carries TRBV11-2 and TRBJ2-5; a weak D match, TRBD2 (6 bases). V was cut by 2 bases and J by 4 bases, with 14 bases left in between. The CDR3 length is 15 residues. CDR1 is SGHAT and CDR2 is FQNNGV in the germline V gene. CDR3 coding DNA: TGTGCCAGCAGCTTACCCGTGCAGGGAGGAGAGACCCAGTACATC. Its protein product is CASSLPVQGGETQYI.

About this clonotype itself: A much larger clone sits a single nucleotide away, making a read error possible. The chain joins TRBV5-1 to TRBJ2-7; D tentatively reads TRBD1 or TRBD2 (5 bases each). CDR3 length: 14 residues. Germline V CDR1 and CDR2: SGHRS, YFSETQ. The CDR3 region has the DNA TGCGCCAGAAGCTTGGAGCCGGGGCGCGACGAGCAGTACTTC. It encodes CARSLEPGRDEQYF.

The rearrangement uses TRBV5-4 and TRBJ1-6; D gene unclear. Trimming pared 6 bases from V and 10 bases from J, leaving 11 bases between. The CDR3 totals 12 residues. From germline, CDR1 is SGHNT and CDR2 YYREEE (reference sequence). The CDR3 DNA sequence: TGTGCCAGCACCGGACTGAGGTCACCCCTCCACTTT. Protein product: CASTGLRSPLHF.

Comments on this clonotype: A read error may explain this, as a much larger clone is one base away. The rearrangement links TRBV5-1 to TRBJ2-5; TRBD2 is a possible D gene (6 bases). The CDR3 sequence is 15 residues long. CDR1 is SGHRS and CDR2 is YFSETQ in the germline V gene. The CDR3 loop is CARSLAGWGGETQYF. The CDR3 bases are TGCGCCCGCAGCTTGGCGGGGTGGGGAGGAGAGACCCAGTACTTC.

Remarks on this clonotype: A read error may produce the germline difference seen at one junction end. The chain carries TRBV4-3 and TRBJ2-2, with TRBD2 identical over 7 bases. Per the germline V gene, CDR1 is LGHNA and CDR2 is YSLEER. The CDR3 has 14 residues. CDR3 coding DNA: TGCGCCAGCAGCCAAGTGGGGGGGACCTGGGAACTGTTTTTT. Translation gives CASSQVGGTWELFF.

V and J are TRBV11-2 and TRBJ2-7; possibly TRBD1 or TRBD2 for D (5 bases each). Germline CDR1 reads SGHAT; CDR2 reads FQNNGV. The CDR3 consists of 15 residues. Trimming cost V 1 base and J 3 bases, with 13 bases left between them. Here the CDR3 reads CASSLGGGLRYEQYF. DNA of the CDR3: TGTGCCAGCAGCTTAGGGGGCGGGCTCCGCTACGAGCAGTACTTC.

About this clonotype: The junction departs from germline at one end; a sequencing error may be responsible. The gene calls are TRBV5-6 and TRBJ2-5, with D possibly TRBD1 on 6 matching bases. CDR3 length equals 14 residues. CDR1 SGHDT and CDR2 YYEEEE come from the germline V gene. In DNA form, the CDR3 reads TGTGCCAGCAGCTTGGAGGCTAGTCAAGGGACACAGCACTTC. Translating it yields CASSLEASQGTQHF.

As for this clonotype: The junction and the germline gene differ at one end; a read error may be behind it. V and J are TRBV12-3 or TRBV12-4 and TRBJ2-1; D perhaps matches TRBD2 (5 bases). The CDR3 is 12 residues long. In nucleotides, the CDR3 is TGTGCCATCAGCCCACTAGGCAATGAGCATTTCTTC. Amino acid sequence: CAISPLGNEHFF.

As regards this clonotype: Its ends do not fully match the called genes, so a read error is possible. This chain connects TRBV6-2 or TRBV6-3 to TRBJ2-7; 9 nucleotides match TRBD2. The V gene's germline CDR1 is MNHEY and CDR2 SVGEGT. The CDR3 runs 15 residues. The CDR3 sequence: CVSSTPTSGGYEHHF. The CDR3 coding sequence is TGTGTCAGCAGCACTCCGACTAGCGGAGGGTACGAGCACCACTTC.

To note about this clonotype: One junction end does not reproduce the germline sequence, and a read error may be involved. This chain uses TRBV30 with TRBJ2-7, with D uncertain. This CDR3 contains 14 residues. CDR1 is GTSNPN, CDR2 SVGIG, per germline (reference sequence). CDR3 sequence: CASSNIGTWDEQYF. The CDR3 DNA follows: TGTGCCTCGAGTAATATCGGAACATGGGACGAGCAGTACTTC.

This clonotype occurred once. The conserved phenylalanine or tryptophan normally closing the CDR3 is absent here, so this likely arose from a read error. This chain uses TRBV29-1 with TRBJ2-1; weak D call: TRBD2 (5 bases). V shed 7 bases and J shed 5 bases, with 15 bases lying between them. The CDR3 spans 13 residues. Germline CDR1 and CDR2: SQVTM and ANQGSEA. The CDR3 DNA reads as TGCAGCGGCGCTTGTCTGAGGGACAATGAGCAGTTCCTC. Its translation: CSGACLRDNEQFL.

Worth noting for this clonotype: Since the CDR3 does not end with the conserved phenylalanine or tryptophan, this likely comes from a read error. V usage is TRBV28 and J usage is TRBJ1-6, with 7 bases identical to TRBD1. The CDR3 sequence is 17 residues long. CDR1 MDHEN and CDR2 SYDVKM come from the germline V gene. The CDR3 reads CASSLDRILSYNSSLHL. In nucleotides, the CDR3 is TGTGCCAGCAGTTTGGACAGGATATTGTCCTATAATTCATCCCTCCACCTT.

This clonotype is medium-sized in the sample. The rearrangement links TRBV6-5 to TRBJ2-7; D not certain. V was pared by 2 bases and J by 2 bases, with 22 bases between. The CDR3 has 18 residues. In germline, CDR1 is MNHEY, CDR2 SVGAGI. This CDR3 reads CASSYKGPATSIPYEQYF. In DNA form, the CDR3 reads TGTGCCAGCAGTTACAAGGGCCCTGCCACTTCGATACCCTACGAGCAGTACTTC.

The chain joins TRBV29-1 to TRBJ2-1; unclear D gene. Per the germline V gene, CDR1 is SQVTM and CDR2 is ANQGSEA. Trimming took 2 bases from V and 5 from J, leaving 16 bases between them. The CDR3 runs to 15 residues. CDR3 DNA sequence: TGCAGCGTTGAACTTTCTAGGGCCAATAACAATGAGCAGTTCTTC. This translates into CSVELSRANNNEQFF.

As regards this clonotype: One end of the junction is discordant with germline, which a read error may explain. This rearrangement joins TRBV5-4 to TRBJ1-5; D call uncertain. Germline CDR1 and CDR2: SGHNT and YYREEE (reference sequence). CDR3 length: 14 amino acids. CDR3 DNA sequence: TGTACCAGCAGCTTGGGAGGAGGCGATCAGCCCCAGCATTTT. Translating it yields CTSSLGGGDQPQHF.

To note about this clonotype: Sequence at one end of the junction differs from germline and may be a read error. This CDR3 is CASCPGGANTGKLFF. CDR3 bases: TGTGCCAGCTGTCCCGGGGGTGCGAACACCGGGAAGCTGTTTTTT. The chain employs TRBV6-6 and TRBJ2-2; tentatively, D is TRBD2 (6 bases). CDR3 length: 15 amino acids. Germline lookup yields CDR1 MNHNY and CDR2 SVGAGI (reference sequence).

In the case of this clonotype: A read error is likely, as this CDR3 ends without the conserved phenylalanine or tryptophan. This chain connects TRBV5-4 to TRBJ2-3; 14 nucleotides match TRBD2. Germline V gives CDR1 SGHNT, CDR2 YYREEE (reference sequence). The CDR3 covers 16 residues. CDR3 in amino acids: CVSSLGLAGVSDTQYI. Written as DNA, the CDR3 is TGTGTCAGCAGCTTGGGACTAGCGGGAGTGTCAGATACGCAGTATATT.

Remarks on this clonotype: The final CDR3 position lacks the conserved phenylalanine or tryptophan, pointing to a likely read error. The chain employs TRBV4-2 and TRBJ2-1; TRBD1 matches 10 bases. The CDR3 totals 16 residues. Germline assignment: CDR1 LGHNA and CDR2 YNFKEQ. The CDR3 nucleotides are TGTACCAGCTGCCACGCGGGGGGACAGGGGAACAATGAGCAGTTCCTC. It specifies CTSCHAGGQGNNEQFL.

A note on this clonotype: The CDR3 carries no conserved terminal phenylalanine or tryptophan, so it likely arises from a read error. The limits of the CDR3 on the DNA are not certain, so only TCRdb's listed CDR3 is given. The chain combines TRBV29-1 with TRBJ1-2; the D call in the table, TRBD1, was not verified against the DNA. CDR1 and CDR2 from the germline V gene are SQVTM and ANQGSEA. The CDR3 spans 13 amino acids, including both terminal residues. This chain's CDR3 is CSVFGQTNYGYAI.

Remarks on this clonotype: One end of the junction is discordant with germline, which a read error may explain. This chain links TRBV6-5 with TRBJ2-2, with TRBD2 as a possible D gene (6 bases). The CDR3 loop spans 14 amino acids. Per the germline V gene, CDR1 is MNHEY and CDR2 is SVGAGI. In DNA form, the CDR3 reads TGTGCCAGCAGGCCCAGCGGCGGAGGCGGGGAACTGTTTTTT. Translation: CASRPSGGGGELFF.

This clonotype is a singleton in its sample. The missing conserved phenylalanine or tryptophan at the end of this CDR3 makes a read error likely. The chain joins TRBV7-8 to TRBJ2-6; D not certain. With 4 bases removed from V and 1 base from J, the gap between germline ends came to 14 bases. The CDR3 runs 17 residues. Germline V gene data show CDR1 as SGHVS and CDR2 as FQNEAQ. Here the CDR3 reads CASSYTVTRSGANVLTI. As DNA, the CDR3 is TGTGCCAGCAGCTATACGGTAACGCGTTCTGGGGCCAACGTCCTGACTATC.

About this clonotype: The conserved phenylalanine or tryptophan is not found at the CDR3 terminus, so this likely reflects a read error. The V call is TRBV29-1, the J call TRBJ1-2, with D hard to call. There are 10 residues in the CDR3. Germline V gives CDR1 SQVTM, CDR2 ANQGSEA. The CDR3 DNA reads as TGCAGCGTTGGTGATTATGACTACACCATC. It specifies CSVGDYDYTI.